This is a list of T cell receptor beta chains from one sample in a study of blood T cell repertoires in COVID-19. Using immunoSEQ multiplex PCR, the repertoire was profiled, and TCRdb retains in-frame clones only, with some absent. The data contain 150,000 to 200,000 clones, over 70% of them singletons. The specimen was peripheral blood. The receptor set was obtained from a woman in her 70s who had recovered from COVID-19. CDR3s include the opening cysteine and the closing phenylalanine or tryptophan. Fields, in order: V gene, J gene, clone size, D gene, CDR3 DNA, CDR3 protein. D genes are given only for firm matches. Some rows have no size entry. The others give once, few or many, or a class for an expanded clone.

v_call: TRBV11-2
j_call: TRBJ2-7
clone_size: -
d_call: TRBD1
cdr3_nt: TGTGCCAGCAGCCCCGCACCGGGACAGGCTGGGGGCGAGCAGTACTTC
cdr3_aa: CASSPAPGQAGGEQYF

v_call: TRBV2
j_call: TRBJ1-2
clone_size: -
d_call: TRBD1
cdr3_nt: TGTGCCAGCAACGGGGACAGTAGGGACTACACCTTC
cdr3_aa: CASNGDSRDYTF

v_call: TRBV9
j_call: TRBJ2-3
clone_size: -
d_call: TRBD2
cdr3_nt: TGTGCCAGCAGCGTAGGGGGACTAGCGGGATTGGATACGCAGTATTTT
cdr3_aa: CASSVGGLAGLDTQYF

v_call: TRBV2
j_call: TRBJ2-7
clone_size: few
d_call: TRBD2
cdr3_nt: TGTGCCAGCAGCCAGACTAGCGGGGGCGACGAGCAGTACTTC
cdr3_aa: CASSQTSGGDEQYF

v_call: TRBV15
j_call: TRBJ2-3
clone_size: -
d_call: -
cdr3_nt: TGTGCCACCAGCAGGACCAGAGAAACGGGAGATACGCAGTATTTT
cdr3_aa: CATSRTRETGDTQYF

v_call: TRBV9
j_call: TRBJ2-3
clone_size: -
d_call: -
cdr3_nt: TGTGCCGGCGGGGCAGGCCTCACAGATACGCAGTATTTT
cdr3_aa: CAGGAGLTDTQYF

v_call: TRBV11-2
j_call: TRBJ1-5
clone_size: -
d_call: -
cdr3_nt: TGTGCCAGCACCCTTGGTCGGGGGGCGGGCCAGCCCCAGCATTTT
cdr3_aa: CASTLGRGAGQPQHF

v_call: TRBV27
j_call: TRBJ1-2
clone_size: once
d_call: -
cdr3_nt: TGTGCCAGCAGTTTGGGGCGGAACTATGGCTACACCTTC
cdr3_aa: CASSLGRNYGYTF

v_call: TRBV6-4
j_call: TRBJ2-1
clone_size: many
d_call: TRBD2
cdr3_nt: TGTGCCAGCAGTGCCAGGGCGGGAGGGCCTAATGAGCAGTTCTTC
cdr3_aa: CASSARAGGPNEQFF

v_call: TRBV21-1
j_call: TRBJ1-5
clone_size: once
d_call: -
cdr3_nt: TGTGCCAGCACCAAAAAAGCAGGTCAGCCCCAGCATTTT
cdr3_aa: CASTKKAGQPQHF

v_call: TRBV4-2
j_call: TRBJ2-2
clone_size: -
d_call: TRBD2
cdr3_nt: TGTGCCAGCAGCCAGCGGGGGGCGAACACCGGGGAGCTGTTTTTT
cdr3_aa: CASSQRGANTGELFF

v_call: TRBV29-1
j_call: TRBJ1-2
clone_size: -
d_call: -
cdr3_nt: TGCAGCGTTGTGGGGGCGACTTCGGGCTACACCTTC
cdr3_aa: CSVVGATSGYTF

v_call: TRBV15
j_call: TRBJ1-2
clone_size: -
d_call: -
cdr3_nt: TGTGCCACCAGCAGGACTACAGAGTCTTATGGCTACACCTTC
cdr3_aa: CATSRTTESYGYTF

v_call: TRBV30
j_call: TRBJ1-1
clone_size: -
d_call: -
cdr3_nt: TGTGCCTGGAATTGGGTAGAGGACACTGAAGCTTTCTTT
cdr3_aa: CAWNWVEDTEAFF

v_call: TRBV27
j_call: TRBJ2-1
clone_size: -
d_call: -
cdr3_nt: TGTGCCAGCACCCCAGGGGTACCGTACAATGAGCAGTTCTTC
cdr3_aa: CASTPGVPYNEQFF

v_call: TRBV6-1
j_call: TRBJ1-2
clone_size: -
d_call: -
cdr3_nt: TGTGCCAGCAGTGATGCCAGAAACTATGGCTACACCTTC
cdr3_aa: CASSDARNYGYTF

v_call: TRBV18
j_call: TRBJ2-7
clone_size: -
d_call: TRBD2
cdr3_nt: TGTGCCAGCACACCCCCCGGGAGGGCCGAATACGAGCAGTACTTC
cdr3_aa: CASTPPGRAEYEQYF

v_call: TRBV28
j_call: TRBJ1-6
clone_size: -
d_call: -
cdr3_nt: TGTGCCAGCAGCCAAACACCCAGCTCCTATAATTCACCCCTCCACTTT
cdr3_aa: CASSQTPSSYNSPLHF

v_call: TRBV27
j_call: TRBJ2-6
clone_size: once
d_call: -
cdr3_nt: TGTGCCAGCAGTCCCCTTCCTGGGGCCAACGTCCTGACTTTC
cdr3_aa: CASSPLPGANVLTF

v_call: TRBV7-3
j_call: TRBJ1-1
clone_size: -
d_call: -
cdr3_nt: TGTGCCAGCAGCCCCGCCCCCCAGGCCATGAACACTGAAGCTTTCTTT
cdr3_aa: CASSPAPQAMNTEAFF

v_call: TRBV3-1/TRBV3-2
j_call: TRBJ2-3
clone_size: -
d_call: TRBD2
cdr3_nt: TGTGCCAGCAGTTCTCTGGGGAGGGAAGGTACGCAGTATTTT
cdr3_aa: CASSSLGREGTQYF

v_call: TRBV11-2
j_call: TRBJ2-1
clone_size: -
d_call: -
cdr3_nt: TGTGCCAGCACCCCAGGGTGGGCGGGGCGCGATGAGCAGTTCTTC
cdr3_aa: CASTPGWAGRDEQFF

v_call: TRBV10-2
j_call: TRBJ1-4
clone_size: -
d_call: -
cdr3_nt: TGCGCCAGCAGTGATGGCGAAAAACTGTTTTTT
cdr3_aa: CASSDGEKLFF

v_call: TRBV5-4
j_call: TRBJ1-3
clone_size: -
d_call: TRBD1
cdr3_nt: TGTGCCAGCAGCTTGCCAGGGGGGAAGGACACCATATATTTT
cdr3_aa: CASSLPGGKDTIYF

v_call: TRBV4-1
j_call: TRBJ2-6
clone_size: -
d_call: -
cdr3_nt: TGCGCCAGCAGTTGGGGGCCGGAGGACGTCCTGACTTTC
cdr3_aa: CASSWGPEDVLTF

v_call: TRBV7-9
j_call: TRBJ2-7
clone_size: -
d_call: TRBD1
cdr3_nt: TGTGCCAGCAGCGCCCGACAGGGATGGGATGGGGAGCAGTACTTC
cdr3_aa: CASSARQGWDGEQYF

v_call: TRBV11-2
j_call: TRBJ1-5
clone_size: -
d_call: -
cdr3_nt: TGTGCCCGAGGCGAGCCCCAGCATTTT
cdr3_aa: CARGEPQHF

v_call: TRBV7-3
j_call: TRBJ2-3
clone_size: -
d_call: -
cdr3_nt: TGTGCCAGCAGCCCAGGGGGCGGGAGCTCGGTAGATACGCAGTATTTT
cdr3_aa: CASSPGGGSSVDTQYF

v_call: TRBV3-1/TRBV3-2
j_call: TRBJ1-2
clone_size: -
d_call: TRBD1
cdr3_nt: TGTGCCAGCGGGACAGACACCCACACCTTC
cdr3_aa: CASGTDTHTF

v_call: TRBV4-1
j_call: TRBJ2-3
clone_size: -
d_call: -
cdr3_nt: TGCGCCAGCAGCCAAGGGTCGGTGGCGGGATGGGGCACAGATACGCAGTATTTT
cdr3_aa: CASSQGSVAGWGTDTQYF

v_call: TRBV5-6
j_call: TRBJ2-6
clone_size: -
d_call: TRBD2
cdr3_nt: TGTGCCAGCAGCCCGCGGGGGTCTGGGGCCAACGTCCTGACTTTC
cdr3_aa: CASSPRGSGANVLTF

v_call: TRBV9
j_call: TRBJ1-2
clone_size: -
d_call: -
cdr3_nt: TGTGCCAGCAGCGTAGCCCCGACGGGGATCTATGGCTACACCTTC
cdr3_aa: CASSVAPTGIYGYTF

v_call: TRBV30
j_call: TRBJ2-1
clone_size: -
d_call: -
cdr3_nt: TGTGCCTGGAGGGGGGGAAAGGCCTACAATGAGCAGTTCTTC
cdr3_aa: CAWRGGKAYNEQFF

v_call: TRBV3-1/TRBV3-2
j_call: TRBJ1-5
clone_size: -
d_call: -
cdr3_nt: TGTGCCAGCAGCACCGGGAGCAATCAGCCCCAGCATTTT
cdr3_aa: CASSTGSNQPQHF

v_call: TRBV2
j_call: TRBJ2-1
clone_size: -
d_call: -
cdr3_nt: TGTGCCAGCAGTGCCGTTCCGGGACACTACAATGAGCAGTTCTTC
cdr3_aa: CASSAVPGHYNEQFF

v_call: TRBV19
j_call: TRBJ1-2
clone_size: -
d_call: -
cdr3_nt: TGTGCCAGTAGTCCCAGAGACAGGCTCTATGGCTACACCTTC
cdr3_aa: CASSPRDRLYGYTF

v_call: TRBV5-1
j_call: TRBJ2-3
clone_size: -
d_call: TRBD2
cdr3_nt: TGCGCCAGCAGCGGACTAGCAGTAACCACAGATACGCAGTATTTT
cdr3_aa: CASSGLAVTTDTQYF

v_call: TRBV10-3
j_call: TRBJ2-7
clone_size: -
d_call: TRBD2
cdr3_nt: TGTGCCATCAGTGAGGGACTAGCACTCGCCTCCTACGAGCAGTACTTC
cdr3_aa: CAISEGLALASYEQYF

v_call: TRBV7-2
j_call: TRBJ2-2
clone_size: -
d_call: TRBD1
cdr3_nt: TGTGCCAGCAGCTTTCAGGGGGCCTCCGGGGAGCTGTTTTTT
cdr3_aa: CASSFQGASGELFF

v_call: TRBV18
j_call: TRBJ2-7
clone_size: -
d_call: TRBD1
cdr3_nt: TGTGCCAGCTCACCACCAGGACAGGGGCCCCTCGAGCAGTACTTC
cdr3_aa: CASSPPGQGPLEQYF